These 4 T cell receptor beta chains were all obtained from the same sample, sequenced in a study of T cells in Graves' hyperthyroidism and ophthalmopathy. Amplified TCR beta CDR3 regions came from RNA transcripts. TCR CDR3 underwent first-round RT-PCR with the HTBI primer set. In TCRdb, the multiplex PCR reads were re-called with MiXCR into one record per CDR3 protein. The data hold about 380,000 distinct CDR3 sequences, with approximately 17% observed a single time. Sample: blood. The receptor source for this set is a man aged 18-30 years with Graves' ophthalmopathy.

This clonotype was detected many times. V usage is TRBV13 and J usage is TRBJ1-1; D unresolved. The CDR3 extends over 14 amino acids. V dropped 1 base and J dropped 4 bases, with 10 bases sitting between them. Germline assignment: CDR1 PRHDT and CDR2 FYEKMQ (reference sequence). DNA for the CDR3: TGTGCCAGCAGCTTAGTTGGGGTCCCCACTGAAGCTTTCTTT. Translated: CASSLVGVPTEAFF.

Many counts were recorded for this clonotype. The CDR3: CASSLRDRVVYGYTF. CDR3 bases: TGTGCCAGCAGCCTACGGGACAGGGTCGTCTATGGCTACACCTTC. The V gene is TRBV13, the J gene TRBJ1-2, with 9 bases that match TRBD1. Germline-derived CDR1 and CDR2 are PRHDT and FYEKMQ (reference sequence). The CDR3 contains 15 residues. Losses at the gene ends were 5 bases for V and 4 bases for J; bases not matched to a gene: 8.

Turning to this clonotype: A much larger clone differs by one base, so this may be a read error. The chain has TRBV20-1 and TRBJ2-1; 7 bases align to TRBD1. The J call may not be correct, given that the DNA end is closer to TRBJ2-7. From germline, CDR1 is DFQATT and CDR2 SNEGSKA (reference sequence). The CDR3 has 14 amino acids. The CDR3 region is CSARDEDRTNEQYF. The CDR3, as DNA: TGCAGTGCTAGAGACGAGGACAGGACAAATGAGCAGTACTTC.

The V call is TRBV14, the J call TRBJ2-1; TRBD1 aligns across 10 bases. Germline loops: CDR1 SGHDN, CDR2 FVKESK. The CDR3 consists of 17 residues. Trimming took 4 bases from V and 7 from J; bases not matched to a gene: 13. The CDR3 sequence is CASSLPGTGDLWNEQFF. CDR3 bases: TGTGCCAGCAGCCTTCCCGGGACAGGGGACCTGTGGAATGAGCAGTTCTTC.